These 31 T cell receptor beta chains share one sample of origin, sequenced in a study of cytomegalovirus exposure and HLA in healthy donors. The study ran its PCR with 60 Vbeta and 13 Jbeta primers. Measured with immunoSEQ multiplex PCR; TCRdb has only the in-frame clones, and not every one. The data show roughly 190,000 clones, around 62% seen once. Sequencing was done on a sample of PBMCs. The receptors stem from a man aged 35-49 years in good health and CMV-seronegative.

The genes are TRBV5-1 and TRBJ1-4, with D possibly being TRBD1 (5 bases). The CDR3 spans 15 residues. The V gene's germline CDR1 is SGHRS and CDR2 YFSETQ. Trimming cost V 0 bases and J 4 bases, with 10 bases left between them. In DNA, the CDR3 is TGCGCCAGCAGCTTGGAGGGTAGGGGTAATGAAAAACTGTTTTTT. This sequence encodes CASSLEGRGNEKLFF. The full variable domain, rest sourced from reference TRBV5-1 and TRBJ1-4, is KAGVTQTPRYLIKTRGQQVTLSCSPISGHRSVSWYQQTPGQGLQFLFEYFSETQRNKGNFPGRFSGRQFSNSRSEMNVSTLELGDSALYLCASSLEGRGNEKLFFGSGTQLSVL.

The chain joins TRBV5-1 to TRBJ2-5; 9 bases fit TRBD2. Looked up from germline, CDR1 is SGHRS and CDR2 is YFSETQ. The junction had 8 bases not matched to a gene; V was cut back by 4 bases and J by 7 bases. The CDR3 covers 14 residues. Here the CDR3 reads CASSERGEFGTQYF. The DNA for the CDR3 is TGCGCCAGCAGCGAGCGGGGGGAATTTGGGACCCAGTACTTC.

The V and J genes are TRBV19 and TRBJ2-2; TRBD1 might be the D (5 bases). The germline V and J ends were trimmed by 7 bases and 4 bases, with 10 bases remaining between them. Germline lookup yields CDR1 LNHDA and CDR2 SQIVND (reference sequence). CDR3 length equals 13 residues. Written as DNA, the CDR3 is TGTGCCAGTAACAGGCCACCCACCGGGGAGCTGTTTTTT. Amino acids: CASNRPPTGELFF.

The chain is built from TRBV29-1 and TRBJ1-4, with D tentatively TRBD1 (5 bases). Germline V gives CDR1 SQVTM, CDR2 ANQGSEA. This CDR3 contains 13 residues. The V gene lost 3 bases and the J gene lost 6 bases, with 11 bases spanning the gap. Here the CDR3 DNA reads TGCAGCGTTGAGGTAGGGGCTGATGAAAAACTGTTTTTT. As protein: CSVEVGADEKLFF.

The chain recombines TRBV7-2 with TRBJ1-5; D may be TRBD1 (6 bases). Per germline, CDR1 SGHTA and CDR2 FQGNSA. The CDR3 loop spans 15 amino acids. V was trimmed by 5 bases and J by 4 bases, leaving 15 bases between them. CDR3 sequence reads: CASSPAGGANQPQHF. The CDR3 DNA reads as TGTGCCAGCAGCCCCGCTGGGGGGGCGAATCAGCCCCAGCATTTT.

V usage is TRBV25-1 and J usage is TRBJ2-1, with D possibly matching TRBD1 (6 bases). This CDR3 comprises 16 residues. Germline CDR1 is MGHDK and CDR2 is SYGVNS. V was shortened by 4 bases and J by 3 bases, with 16 bases between the two germline ends. CDR3 nucleotide sequence: TGTGCCAGCAGTGGTGACAGGCGGTCGGGCTACAATGAGCAGTTCTTC. Translation gives CASSGDRRSGYNEQFF. Full variable domain (missing parts from reference TRBV25-1 and TRBJ2-1): EADIYQTPRYLVIGTGKKITLECSQTMGHDKMYWYQQDPGMELHLIHYSYGVNSTEKGDLSSESTVSRIRTEHFPLTLESARPSHTSQYLCASSGDRRSGYNEQFFGPGTRLTVL.

The chain employs TRBV14 and TRBJ2-5; D might be TRBD2 (6 bases). Germline V gives CDR1 SGHDN, CDR2 FVKESK. V lost 4 bases, J lost 3 bases, and 18 bases lay in between. CDR3 length: 16 amino acids. The CDR3 is CASSRLGGGAEETQYF. For the CDR3, the DNA is TGTGCCAGCAGCCGACTGGGAGGAGGGGCCGAAGAGACCCAGTACTTC.

The rearrangement joins TRBV5-1 to TRBJ2-5, with 8 bases aligning to TRBD2. V dropped 2 bases and J dropped 5; count of bases not matched to a gene: 11. CDR3 length: 16 residues. Germline CDR1 SGHRS, CDR2 YFSETQ. This CDR3 is CASSFTPGGPGETQYF. CDR3 bases: TGCGCCAGCAGCTTCACACCGGGGGGGCCTGGGGAGACCCAGTACTTC. Variable domain in full (rest from reference TRBV5-1 and TRBJ2-5): KAGVTQTPRYLIKTRGQQVTLSCSPISGHRSVSWYQQTPGQGLQFLFEYFSETQRNKGNFPGRFSGRQFSNSRSEMNVSTLELGDSALYLCASSFTPGGPGETQYFGPGTRLLVL.

The V call is TRBV14, the J call TRBJ2-1, with D tentatively TRBD1 (5 bases). The CDR3 spans 15 residues. Germline assignment: CDR1 SGHDN and CDR2 FVKESK. The V gene lost 7 bases and the J gene lost 2 bases, with 15 bases spanning the gap. For the CDR3, the DNA is TGTGCCAGCAACAAGATGGGGCGGACCTACAATGAGCAGTTCTTC. It codes for CASNKMGRTYNEQFF.

Concerning this clone: Other DNA sequences of this sample code for an identical CDR3. The chain joins TRBV30 to TRBJ1-6; 10 bases agree with TRBD1. The V gene end was trimmed by 3 bases and the J gene end by 8 bases; junction bases not matched to a gene: 7. The CDR3 sequence is 15 residues long. Germline-derived CDR1 and CDR2 are GTSNPN and SVGIG (reference sequence). DNA of the CDR3: TGTGCCTGGAGAGGGGACAGGGGTGAGGATTCACCCCTCCACTTT. This translates into CAWRGDRGEDSPLHF.

In its sample, this clone was seen a few times. The chain recombines TRBV5-1 with TRBJ1-1; D is ambiguous. V gave up 0 bases and J gave up 1 base, with 10 bases separating them. The germline CDR1 and CDR2 sequences are SGHRS and YFSETQ. The CDR3 extends over 15 amino acids. The DNA of the CDR3 is TGCGCCAGCAGCTTGGTTATTAGCGGGAACACTGAAGCTTTCTTT. Translation gives CASSLVISGNTEAFF.

The CDR3 sequence is CASSNDSYSNQPQHF. The CDR3 region has the DNA TGTGCCAGCTCAAATGACAGCTATAGCAATCAGCCCCAGCATTTT. The chain combines TRBV18 with TRBJ1-5, with a tentative D call TRBD1 (5 bases). The CDR3 runs to 15 residues. Germline loops: CDR1 KGHSH, CDR2 LQKENI. Trimming took off 5 bases at V and 0 bases at J, with 11 bases between the two ends.

On this clone itself: Other DNA sequences from this sample encode an identical CDR3 as well. The J gene is TRBJ1-5, the V gene TRBV27; no clear D gene. The CDR3 has 15 amino acids. Per the germline V gene, CDR1 is MNHEY and CDR2 is SMNVEV (reference sequence). V gave up 3 bases and J gave up 0 bases, with 9 bases separating them. In DNA form, the CDR3 reads TGTGCCAGCAGTTTCCGCGGGAATAGCAATCAGCCCCAGCATTTT. This translates into CASSFRGNSNQPQHF.

V gene TRBV2 combines with J gene TRBJ2-1; D might be TRBD2 (5 bases). V was cut by 4 bases and J by 6 bases, with 7 bases left in between. There are 12 residues in the CDR3. Germline loops: CDR1 SNHLY, CDR2 FYNNEI. DNA of the CDR3: TGTGCCAGCAGTGTCCGGGGCAATGAGCAGTTCTTC. It is translated as CASSVRGNEQFF.

This chain uses TRBV27 with TRBJ2-1; 11 nucleotides match TRBD2. The germline CDR1 and CDR2 sequences are MNHEY and SMNVEV (reference sequence). V shed 8 bases, J shed 5 bases, and the junction held 5 bases outside the gene matches. The CDR3 contains 14 residues. CDR3 amino acids: CASETSGINNEQFF. The CDR3 DNA reads TGTGCCAGCGAGACTAGCGGGATCAACAATGAGCAGTTCTTC.

The V and J genes are TRBV28 and TRBJ1-2, with TRBD1 matching over 7 bases. CDR3 length: 14 amino acids. Germline V gene lookup returns CDR1 MDHEN and CDR2 SYDVKM. The J segment lost 7 bases and the V segment lost 6 bases, leaving 11 bases of the junction unmatched. CDR3 loop: CASRDNRGGFGYTF. In DNA form, the CDR3 reads TGTGCCAGCAGGGATAACAGGGGAGGCTTTGGCTACACCTTC.

The CDR3 sequence: CASSYTLLGGWYNEQFF. Written as DNA, the CDR3 is TGTGCCAGCAGCTATACCCTATTAGGGGGCTGGTACAATGAGCAGTTCTTC. The rearrangement joins TRBV5-6 to TRBJ2-1; 7 nucleotides match TRBD1. Germline CDR1 and CDR2: SGHDT and YYEEEE. The CDR3 loop spans 17 amino acids. The junction had 13 bases not matched to a gene; V was cut back by 3 bases and J by 4 bases.

The chain couples TRBV7-9 to TRBJ1-2; D perhaps matches TRBD1 (5 bases). This CDR3 is built from 13 residues. CDR1 and CDR2 (germline): SEHNR, FQNEAQ (reference sequence). V was cut by 4 bases and J by 1 base, with 7 bases left in between. This chain's CDR3 is CASSSRDNYGYTF. For the CDR3, the DNA is TGTGCCAGCAGCTCCAGGGATAACTATGGCTACACCTTC.

The gene calls are TRBV5-6 and TRBJ1-5; 10 nucleotides line up with TRBD1. This CDR3 has 16 amino acids. CDR1 and CDR2 (germline): SGHDT, YYEEEE. With 2 bases clipped from V and 4 bases from J, the junction kept 6 bases outside the gene matches. The CDR3 spells CASSLGGQGWNQPQHF. CDR3 in DNA: TGTGCCAGCAGCTTAGGGGGACAGGGGTGGAATCAGCCCCAGCATTTT.

CDR3 in DNA: TGTGCCAGCAGAAGGACAGGGGGCACAGATACGCAGTATTTT. Its protein is CASRRTGGTDTQYF. The rearrangement links TRBV27 to TRBJ2-3; 9 positions match TRBD1. V trimming: 6 bases; J trimming: 1 base; junction bases outside the gene matches: 2. This CDR3 is built from 14 residues. Germline CDR1 reads MNHEY; CDR2 reads SMNVEV (reference sequence).

This clone showed up just a few times. The rearrangement links TRBV19 to TRBJ1-4; TRBD1 aligns across 10 bases. The CDR3 spans 13 residues. Losses at the gene ends were 7 bases for V and 7 bases for J; bases not matched to a gene: 3. Germline V gene data show CDR1 as LNHDA and CDR2 as SQIVND (reference sequence). The chain's CDR3 is CASTWTGGEKLFF. The CDR3 nucleotides are TGTGCCAGTACCTGGACAGGGGGTGAAAAACTGTTTTTT.

The chain employs TRBV19 and TRBJ2-2, with TRBD1 matching over 8 bases. The CDR3 sequence is 17 residues long. The V gene's germline CDR1 is LNHDA and CDR2 SQIVND (reference sequence). The V gene end was trimmed by 5 bases and the J gene end by 1 base; junction bases not matched to a gene: 9. The CDR3 bases are TGTGCCAGTAGTTCTTGGTCCGGGACAGGGAACACCGGGGAGCTGTTTTTT. Its protein is CASSSWSGTGNTGELFF.

V is TRBV10-3 and J is TRBJ2-7; D remains unclear. Germline CDR1 is ENHRY and CDR2 is SYGVKD. This CDR3 is built from 13 residues. The V end was cut by 3 bases, the J end by 6 bases, with 12 bases between. CDR3 bases: TGTGCCATCAGTGATTTCGAGCTCGGCGAGCAGTACTTC. Encoded protein: CAISDFELGEQYF.

The chain carries TRBV7-9 and TRBJ2-5, with 11 bases identical to TRBD1. Germline lookup yields CDR1 SEHNR and CDR2 FQNEAQ (reference sequence). CDR3 size: 17 residues. V gave up 8 bases and J gave up 4 bases; unmatched junction bases: 15. The CDR3 nucleotides read TGTGCCAGCGTTTTCAGGACAGGGGGCGCTGTAGCAGAGACCCAGTACTTC. This codes for CASVFRTGGAVAETQYF.

This clone was counted only a few times. The chain uses TRBV6-6 and TRBJ1-1; 11 nucleotides agree with TRBD1. Germline V CDR1 and CDR2: MNHNY, SVGAGI (reference sequence). The CDR3 has 16 residues. V was clipped by 4 bases and J by 5 bases; unmatched bases: 9. The CDR3 spells CASSSLPGTGGTEAFF. CDR3 in DNA: TGTGCCAGCAGTTCCCTACCGGGGACAGGGGGTACTGAAGCTTTCTTT.

This chain connects TRBV7-2 to TRBJ2-7; D unclear. The germline CDR1 and CDR2 sequences are SGHTA and FQGNSA. The CDR3 spans 12 residues. The V gene lost 3 bases and the J gene lost 3 bases, with 6 bases spanning the gap. In DNA form, the CDR3 reads TGTGCCAGCAGCTTTTTTTACTACGAGCAGTACTTC. This translates into CASSFFYYEQYF.

The V gene is TRBV9, the J gene TRBJ1-1; weak D call: TRBD1 (6 bases). Germline assignment: CDR1 SGDLS and CDR2 YYNGEE. The V gene lost 0 bases and the J gene lost 0 bases, with 12 bases spanning the gap. The CDR3 has 16 residues. CDR3 DNA sequence: TGTGCCAGCAGCGTAGGGACAGAAAACTTGAACACTGAAGCTTTCTTT. The encoded protein is CASSVGTENLNTEAFF.

This clone was seen only once. This rearrangement joins TRBV25-1 to TRBJ2-5; tentatively, D is TRBD2 (6 bases). The last part of the DNA fits TRBJ2-7 better; the J call may be wrong. CDR3 size: 13 residues. Germline CDR1 and CDR2: MGHDK and SYGVNS. CDR3 coding DNA: TGTGCCAGCGTGGAGCCAGGGAGGTACGAGCAGTACTTC. Translating gives CASVEPGRYEQYF.

This clone came up once. This sequence joins TRBV6-4 and TRBJ1-4; 8 nucleotides agree with TRBD1. Germline CDR1 MRHNA, CDR2 SNTAGT. Losses at the gene ends were 6 bases for V and 7 bases for J; bases not matched to a gene: 16. The CDR3 loop spans 17 amino acids. Written as DNA, the CDR3 is TGTGCCAGCAGCTCCGGGACAGGCTCCTTGGGCTCTGAAAAACTGTTTTTT. It translates to CASSSGTGSLGSEKLFF.

This chain links TRBV7-2 with TRBJ1-4; D is ambiguous. V lost 4 bases, J lost 3 bases, and 15 bases lay in between. The CDR3 sequence is 16 residues long. Germline V gene sequence: CDR1 SGHTA, CDR2 FQGNSA. The CDR3 coding sequence is TGTGCCAGCAGCTCAGCGTCTTCTCGGGCTAATGAAAAACTGTTTTTT. Encoded protein: CASSSASSRANEKLFF.

The V and J genes are TRBV5-1 and TRBJ2-1; TRBD2 matches at 11 bases. The CDR3 spans 16 residues. The V segment lost 5 bases and the J segment 5 bases; nucleotides outside the gene matches: 9. Germline V gene sequence: CDR1 SGHRS, CDR2 YFSETQ. Here the CDR3 reads CASRAEGLAGNNEQFF. In nucleotides, the CDR3 is TGCGCCAGCAGAGCTGAAGGACTAGCGGGCAACAATGAGCAGTTCTTC.